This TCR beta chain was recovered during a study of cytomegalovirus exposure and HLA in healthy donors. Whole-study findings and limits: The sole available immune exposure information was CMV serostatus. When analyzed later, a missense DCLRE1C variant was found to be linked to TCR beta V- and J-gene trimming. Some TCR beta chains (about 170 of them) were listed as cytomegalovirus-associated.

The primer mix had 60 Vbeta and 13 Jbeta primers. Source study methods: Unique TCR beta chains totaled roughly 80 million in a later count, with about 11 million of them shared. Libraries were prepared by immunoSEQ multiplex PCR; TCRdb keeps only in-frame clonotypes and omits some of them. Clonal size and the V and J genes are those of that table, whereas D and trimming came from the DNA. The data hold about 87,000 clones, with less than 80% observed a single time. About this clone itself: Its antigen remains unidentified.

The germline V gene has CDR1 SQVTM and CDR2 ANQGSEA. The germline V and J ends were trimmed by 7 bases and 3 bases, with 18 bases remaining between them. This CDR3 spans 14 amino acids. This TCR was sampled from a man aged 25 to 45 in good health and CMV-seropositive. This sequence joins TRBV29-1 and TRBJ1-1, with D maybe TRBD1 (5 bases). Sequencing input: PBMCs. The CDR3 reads CSDLSSGEHTEAFF. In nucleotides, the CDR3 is TGCAGCGACCTCTCCTCGGGGGAGCACACTGAAGCTTTCTTT.